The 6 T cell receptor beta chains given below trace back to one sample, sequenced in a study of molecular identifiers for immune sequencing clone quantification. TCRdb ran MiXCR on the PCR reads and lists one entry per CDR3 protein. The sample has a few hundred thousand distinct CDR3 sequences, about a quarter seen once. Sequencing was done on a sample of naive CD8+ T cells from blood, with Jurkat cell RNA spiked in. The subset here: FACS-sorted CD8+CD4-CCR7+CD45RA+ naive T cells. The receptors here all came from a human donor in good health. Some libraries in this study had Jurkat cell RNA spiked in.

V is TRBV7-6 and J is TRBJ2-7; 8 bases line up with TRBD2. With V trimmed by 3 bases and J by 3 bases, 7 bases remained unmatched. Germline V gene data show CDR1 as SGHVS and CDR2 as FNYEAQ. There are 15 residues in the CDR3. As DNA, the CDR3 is TGTGCCAGCAGCTTCAGCAGCGGGGGCATCTACGAGCAGTACTTC. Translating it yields CASSFSSGGIYEQYF.

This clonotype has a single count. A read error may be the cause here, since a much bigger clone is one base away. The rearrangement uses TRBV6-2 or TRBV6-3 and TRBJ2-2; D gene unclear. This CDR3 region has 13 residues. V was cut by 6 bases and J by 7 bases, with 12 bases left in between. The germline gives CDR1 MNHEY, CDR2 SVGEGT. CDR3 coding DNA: TGTGCCAGCAGCTATCTCCTGATCGGGGAGCTGTTTTTT. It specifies CASSYLLIGELFF.

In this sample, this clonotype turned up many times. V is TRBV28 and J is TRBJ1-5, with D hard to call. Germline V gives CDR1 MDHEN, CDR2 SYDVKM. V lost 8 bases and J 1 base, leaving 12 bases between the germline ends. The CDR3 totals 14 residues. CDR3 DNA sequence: TGTGCCAGCGGCGCCCAGGAAAGCAATCAGCCCCAGCATTTT. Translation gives CASGAQESNQPQHF.

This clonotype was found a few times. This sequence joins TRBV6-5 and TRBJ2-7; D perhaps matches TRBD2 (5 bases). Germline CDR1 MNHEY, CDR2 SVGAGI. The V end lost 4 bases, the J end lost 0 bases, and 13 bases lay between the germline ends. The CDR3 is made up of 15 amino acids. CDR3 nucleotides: TGTGCCAGCAGTTTGGGTAGGGAGAGCTCCTACGAGCAGTACTTC. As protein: CASSLGRESSYEQYF.

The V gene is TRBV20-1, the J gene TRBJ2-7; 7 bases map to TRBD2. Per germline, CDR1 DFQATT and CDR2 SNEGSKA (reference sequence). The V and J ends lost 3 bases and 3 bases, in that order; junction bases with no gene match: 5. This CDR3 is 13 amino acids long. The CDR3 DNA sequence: TGCAGTGCTAGGCGGGGGACGGACTACGAGCAGTACTTC. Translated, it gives CSARRGTDYEQYF.

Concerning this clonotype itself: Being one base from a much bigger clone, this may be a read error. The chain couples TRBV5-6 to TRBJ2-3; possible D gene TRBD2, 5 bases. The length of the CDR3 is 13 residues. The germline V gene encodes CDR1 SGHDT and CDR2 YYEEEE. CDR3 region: CAGRFPGGHTQYF. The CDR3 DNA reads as TGTGCCGGCAGGTTCCCAGGAGGCCATACGCAGTATTTT.